This TCR beta chain comes out of a study of CD8+ T cells in alopecia areata. Study-wide background: Each of the treated patients was given oral tofacitinib, 5 to 10 mg twice daily, for moderate-to-severe alopecia areata. Points from the study as a whole: More clonal than normal scalp was lesional scalp, particularly alopecia totalis/universalis.

RNA extraction was followed by reverse transcription into cDNA, which acted as the sequencing template. The assay was immunoSEQ multiplex PCR, and TCRdb's table has in-frame clones only and misses some. This sample has about 140,000 clones; 50% to 65% occur once, and the top ten carry around 15%. This clone was observed a few times. Its specificity is not known. Treatment specified: oral pan-JAK inhibitor, 5-10 mg twice daily. Peripheral blood, together with lesional scalp punch biopsies, was collected from alopecia areata patients. The CDR3 loop spans 18 amino acids. V dropped 4 bases and J dropped 2; count of bases not matched to a gene: 8. Germline CDR1 is SGDLS and CDR2 is YYNGEE.

This material consisted of CD8+ T cells sorted from blood, taken at week 4, from a patient treated with tofacitinib. The clonotype was recovered from a human donor with alopecia areata. V and J are TRBV9 and TRBJ2-3; TRBD2 matches at 15 bases. CDR3: CASSLWTSGGAATDTQYF. The CDR3 DNA is TGTGCCAGCAGCCTATGGACTAGCGGGGGGGCCGCCACAGATACGCAGTATTTT.